The 18 T cell receptor beta chains below come from one sample, sequenced in a study of T cells in Graves' hyperthyroidism and ophthalmopathy. Regions amplified from RNA transcripts were the TCR beta CDR3 regions. HTBI primers drove first-round RT-PCR of the TCR CDR3. TCRdb re-analysed the multiplex PCR reads in MiXCR, keeping a single row per CDR3 protein. The data hold about 500,000 distinct CDR3 sequences, with about 16% observed a single time. Sequencing input: blood. Receptors were obtained from a woman aged 30 to 39 with Graves' ophthalmopathy.

Many counts were recorded for this clonotype. This sequence joins TRBV20-1 and TRBJ2-7; no reliable D call. This CDR3 spans 13 amino acids. The germline V and J ends were trimmed by 4 bases and 6 bases, with 16 bases remaining between them. Germline lookup yields CDR1 DFQATT and CDR2 SNEGSKA (reference sequence). CDR3 DNA sequence: TGCAGTGCTACGCTCAAGATCGGAACCGAGCAGTACTTC. The encoded protein is CSATLKIGTEQYF.

The table lists this clonotype with many counts. The gene calls are TRBV6-6 and TRBJ2-7, with no clear D. V shed 2 bases and J shed 0 bases, with 17 bases lying between them. CDR3 length: 17 residues. Germline assignment: CDR1 MNHNY and CDR2 SVGAGI (reference sequence). The CDR3 region is CASSYRLIAASSYEQYF. Here the CDR3 DNA reads TGTGCCAGCAGTTACCGATTGATCGCGGCTAGCTCCTACGAGCAGTACTTC.

This clonotype was counted at least ten times. The chain is built from TRBV6-1 and TRBJ2-5; 10 nucleotides align to TRBD2. This CDR3 contains 16 residues. V dropped 6 bases and J dropped 5; count of bases not matched to a gene: 12. Germline V gene sequence: CDR1 MNHNS, CDR2 SASEGT. The CDR3 protein is CASSPPSGRVGETQYF. CDR3 coding DNA: TGTGCCAGCAGCCCCCCAAGCGGGAGGGTCGGGGAGACCCAGTACTTC.

A note on this clonotype: This may be a read error, as it is one base from a much larger clone. This chain links TRBV3-1 with TRBJ2-5, with D perhaps matching TRBD2 (5 bases). CDR1 and CDR2 from the germline V gene are LGHDT and YNNKEL (reference sequence). This CDR3 is built from 14 residues. The chain's CDR3 is CASSQDTSEEIQYF. The CDR3 DNA reads TGTGCCAGCAGCCAAGACACTAGTGAAGAGATCCAGTACTTC.

A remark on this clonotype: A much larger clone sits a single nucleotide away, making a read error possible. This rearrangement joins TRBV3-1 to TRBJ1-5; 8 nucleotides agree with TRBD1. The CDR3 runs to 12 residues. CDR1 and CDR2 from the germline V gene are LGHDT and YNNKEL (reference sequence). The CDR3 nucleotides read TGTGCCGGCAGCCGTGGACAGGGCCACGTGTATTTT. This translates into CAGSRGQGHVYF. Full variable domain (missing parts from reference TRBV3-1 and TRBJ1-5): DTAVSQTPKYLVTQMGNDKSIKCEQNLGHDTMYWYKQDSKKFLKIMFSYNNKELIINETVPNRFSPKSPDKAHLNLHINSLELGDSAVYFCAGSRGQGHVYFGDGTRLSIL.

Comment on this clonotype: One junction end does not reproduce the germline sequence, and a read error may be involved. The CDR3 coding sequence is TGTGCCAGCAGTTCACAGGGGTACGGGCAGTACTTC. This encodes CASSSQGYGQYF. The chain employs TRBV28 and TRBJ2-7, with 7 bases fitting TRBD1. The CDR3 consists of 12 residues. The V gene's germline CDR1 is MDHEN and CDR2 SYDVKM.

This clonotype was counted many times. The V gene is TRBV3-1, the J gene TRBJ2-5, with D unresolved. Trimming cost V 3 bases and J 5 bases, with 7 bases left between them. This CDR3 has 12 residues. CDR1 is LGHDT and CDR2 is YNNKEL in the germline V gene (reference sequence). This chain's CDR3 is CASSHNGETQYF. The CDR3 nucleotides read TGTGCCAGCAGCCATAATGGGGAGACCCAGTACTTC.

This clonotype was observed at least ten times. V and J are TRBV18 and TRBJ1-5; 8 nucleotides align to TRBD1. The trim removed 5 bases at V and 6 bases at J, leaving 6 bases unmatched. The CDR3 has 14 amino acids. Germline CDR1 is KGHSH and CDR2 is LQKENI. CDR3 region: CASSMTGEGQPQHF. CDR3 bases: TGTGCCAGCTCAATGACAGGGGAGGGTCAGCCCCAGCATTTT. The full variable domain, completed using reference TRBV18 and TRBJ1-5, is NAGVMQNPRHLVRRRGQEARLRCSPMKGHSHVYWYRQLPEEGLKFMVYLQKENIIDESGMPKERFSAEFPKEGPSILRIQQVVRGDSAAYFCASSMTGEGQPQHFGDGTRLSIL.

In the case of this clonotype: One end of the junction is discordant with germline, which a read error may explain. The chain combines TRBV5-1 with TRBJ2-2; D unresolved. CDR3 length: 20 amino acids. Germline lookup yields CDR1 SGHRS and CDR2 YFSETQ. The CDR3, as DNA: TGTGCCAGCAGCCAAGTTGGGCTTAGCCCCTCTGGGGTTTACACCGGGGAGCTGTTTTTT. It translates to CASSQVGLSPSGVYTGELFF.

This clonotype was seen repeatedly, ten times or more. An end of the junction does not agree with germline; a read error may underlie this. The V call is TRBV5-1, the J call TRBJ1-1, with D tentatively TRBD1 (5 bases). From germline, CDR1 is SGHRS and CDR2 YFSETQ. The CDR3 contains 14 residues. The CDR3 nucleotides read TGTGCCAGCAGCTTGGTAGGGGTGGGGACTGAAGCTTTCTTT. Translating gives CASSLVGVGTEAFF.

This clonotype appeared a single time. CDR3 sequence: CASSHRTSGRAKHEQFF. CDR3 nucleotide sequence: TGTGCCAGCAGTCACAGGACTAGCGGGAGGGCGAAACATGAGCAGTTCTTC. The rearrangement uses TRBV6-2 or TRBV6-3 and TRBJ2-1, with 15 nucleotides matching TRBD2. Per the germline V gene, CDR1 is MNHEY and CDR2 is SVGEGT. The CDR3 extends over 17 amino acids. The J segment lost 8 bases and the V segment lost 5 bases, leaving 10 bases of the junction unmatched.

The sample holds many counts of this clonotype. The V call is TRBV20-1, the J call TRBJ2-7; 10 bases are a match to TRBD2. The trim removed 4 bases at V and 4 bases at J, leaving 7 bases unmatched. This CDR3 is built from 14 residues. The germline V gene has CDR1 DFQATT and CDR2 SNEGSKA (reference sequence). The CDR3 bases are TGCAGTGCTAAGCTAGCGGGAGAAGGTTACGAGCAGTACTTC. It encodes CSAKLAGEGYEQYF.

This clonotype was counted many times. V is TRBV11-2 and J is TRBJ2-3, with D hard to call. The CDR3 is made up of 11 amino acids. V was cut by 8 bases and J by 4 bases, with 7 bases left in between. Germline loops: CDR1 SGHAT, CDR2 FQNNGV. In DNA, the CDR3 is TGTGCCAGCGGATTTTCAGATACGCAGTATTTT. Its translation: CASGFSDTQYF.

This clonotype was observed a handful of times. J is TRBJ2-5 and V is TRBV15, with 9 bases aligning to TRBD2. The CDR3 has 16 amino acids. With 2 bases clipped from V and 5 bases from J, the junction kept 9 bases outside the gene matches. Germline loops: CDR1 LNHNV, CDR2 YYDKDF (reference sequence). As DNA, the CDR3 is TGTGCCACCAGCAGATCGATAGCGGGAGTGGAGGAGACCCAGTACTTC. Translation gives CATSRSIAGVEETQYF.

The V gene is TRBV11-2, the J gene TRBJ2-1, with unresolved D. V was cut by 0 bases and J by 8 bases, with 8 bases left in between. The CDR3 contains 13 residues. Germline lookup yields CDR1 SGHAT and CDR2 FQNNGV. DNA of the CDR3: TGTGCCAGCAGCTTAGATGGCAGCTATGAGCAGTTCTTC. Amino acids: CASSLDGSYEQFF.

CDR3: CASSILRTDTQYF. The DNA for the CDR3 is TGTGCCAGCAGCATCCTCCGCACAGATACGCAGTATTTT. The rearrangement uses TRBV9 and TRBJ2-3; D is unresolved. The CDR3 has 13 residues. The V gene's germline CDR1 is SGDLS and CDR2 YYNGEE. V lost 4 bases and J 1 base, leaving 7 bases between the germline ends.

This clonotype was detected many times. The gene calls are TRBV29-1 and TRBJ2-7; 13 nucleotides match TRBD2. The germline V gene encodes CDR1 SQVTM and CDR2 ANQGSEA. V gave up 7 bases and J gave up 2 bases; unmatched junction bases: 8. The CDR3 has 15 residues. Here the CDR3 DNA reads TGCAGCGCCAAACCCGGGACTAGCGGGACCTACGAGCAGTACTTC. This gives the protein CSAKPGTSGTYEQYF.

This clonotype was picked up a small number of times. This chain joins TRBV12-3 or TRBV12-4 and TRBJ2-7, with TRBD2 identical over 8 bases. This CDR3 has 15 residues. Germline trimming cut 1 base from V and 5 bases from J; bases unmatched to any gene: 7. CDR3 amino acids: CASSLVGGGRHEQYF. CDR3 nucleotides: TGTGCCAGCAGTTTAGTAGGTGGCGGGAGGCACGAGCAGTACTTC.